One TCR beta chain is described in this entry. What it recognizes is unknown. PBMC libraries mostly used around 0.5 ug of input genomic DNA, with six replicates per sample. The assay was immunoSEQ multiplex PCR, and TCRdb's table has in-frame clones only and misses some. The profile shows fewer than 7,000 clones, roughly 70% of them singletons. V lost 6 bases and J lost 5, with 7 bases in between. The CDR3 sequence is 12 residues long. Germline-derived CDR1 and CDR2 are MNHNY and SVGAGI (reference sequence). This sample was taken from a study of neoadjuvant anti-PD-1 for oral cavity cancer. Overall study: Around day 43, patients without progression received a fourth nivolumab dose before surgery. Study-wide results and limits: Pretreatment Treg/Th17 ratio correlated inversely with post-treatment tumor clonality.

This rearrangement joins TRBV6-6 to TRBJ1-4; perhaps TRBD1 as D (6 bases). The receptor comes from a person aged 35-79 years with oral cavity squamous cell carcinoma. Here the sequenced sample was PBMCs, taken before nivolumab (anti-PD-1) treatment. The CDR3 reads CASRGGNEKLFF. CDR3 nucleotides: TGTGCCAGCAGAGGGGGAAATGAAAAACTGTTTTTT.